This entry is about one TCR beta chain. This clonotype was observed many times. Its antigen has not been determined. The record has no base qualities; no much larger clone is one base away. The donors were roughly 40 Caucasian individuals from Russia, aged roughly 6 to 100 years, who were systemically healthy. Each donor gave around 9.8 milliliters of peripheral blood, collected into EDTA-treated Vacutainer tubes. PBMCs were isolated by Ficoll-Paque density-gradient centrifugation, with at least 7 million obtained per sample. Total RNA was extracted from PBMCs with Trizol reagent, with at least 6 micrograms obtained per sample. The percentages of naive CD45RAhigh/CD27high T cells were determined by flow cytometry on a PBMC aliquot from every donor. The data originate from a study of blood T cells in healthy people across ages (dated by TCRdb to the mid-2010s). About the full investigation: In model experiments, template switching captured about one uniquely barcoded TCR beta cDNA molecule for every two T cells. To track age-related changes in TCR beta repertoire diversity, the study relied on deep sequencing normalized with unique cDNA molecular identifiers. The donors were divided into four age groups: young (average around 17 years), middle-aged (about 39), aged (roughly 66) and long-lived (about 84). To avoid experimental bias, donors of different ages were spread randomly across the sequencing lanes. The study analyzed two additional independent replicas of 1 million unique cDNA reads from the same blood draw for two donors, one aged 18 to 29 and one aged 80 or older. What the research found in general, with its limitations: The CMV infection status of donors was not known, potentially confounding age-related changes in expanded clonotypes. Observed TCR beta diversity per million T cells fell roughly linearly with age, and a significant reduction was already apparent by age roughly 40. Conclusive comparison of naive and antigen-experienced compartments was prevented by the profiling of bulk unsorted PBMCs. Compared with the aged group, the long-lived group had more naive CD4+ T cells, fewer expanded clones and increased TCR diversity, suggesting age selection. Estimates of total diversity based on one million sequenced T cells were considered lower bounds and underestimates. The percentage of naive T cells measured by flow cytometry correlated strongly with observed TCR beta diversity.

The library relied on 5' RACE. Sequenced using an Illumina HiSeq 2500. A second PCR of 7 to 11 cycles was run with a J-beta primer mix and a sample-barcoded 5' primer. Each TCR beta cDNA molecule received a unique molecular identifier from a template-switch 5' adaptor carrying 12 random nucleotides. At least 2.5 million CDR3-containing paired-end reads were obtained from each sample. First-strand cDNA synthesis was performed from all RNA using the Mint cDNA synthesis kit, with priming by a TRBC-specific oligonucleotide. All cDNA was treated with uracil-DNA glycosylase and then went through a first 18-cycle PCR with the universal primers M1SS and BC2_uni_R. The authors processed their data as follows. For normalization, 1 million high-quality reads, each with a distinct molecular identifier, were randomly selected from each sample. Instead of being binned into consensus sequences, reads that shared molecular identifiers were thrown out. MiTCR, run with a Q25 quality threshold and the strictest error-elimination algorithm, handled CDR3 identification, clonotype clustering and error correction. A nonparametric unseen species model with Euler transformation was used to estimate lower-bound total TCR beta diversity. The raw public data were reprocessed by TCRdb itself: fastp quality trimming at Q25, MiXCR clonotype calling, in-frame beta chains only. Entries that share a CDR3 protein sequence are merged under the most common genes and DNA. TCRdb assigned the V and J calls; the authors' analysis was not used. Within this sample are roughly 1,700,000 distinct CDR3 sequences, with 28% of them counted one time only. The top ten clonotypes cover 7.7% of the sample.

Trimming removed 4 bases from V and 5 bases from J, leaving 11 bases between the germline ends. The CDR3 sequence holds 12 residues, the cysteine and phenylalanine included. The only DNA kept is the CDR3, 36 bases in frame from the first base. Reading the germline V gene gives CDR1 SQVTM and CDR2 ANQGSEA. The clonotype originates from a woman in her 30s in good health. The chain couples TRBV29-1 to TRBJ2-5; the D segment could be TRBD1, given 5 matching bases. Sample: blood. CDR3 reads: CSVGRAGETQYF. The nucleotide sequence is TGCAGCGTTGGAAGGGCAGGGGAGACCCAGTACTTC.